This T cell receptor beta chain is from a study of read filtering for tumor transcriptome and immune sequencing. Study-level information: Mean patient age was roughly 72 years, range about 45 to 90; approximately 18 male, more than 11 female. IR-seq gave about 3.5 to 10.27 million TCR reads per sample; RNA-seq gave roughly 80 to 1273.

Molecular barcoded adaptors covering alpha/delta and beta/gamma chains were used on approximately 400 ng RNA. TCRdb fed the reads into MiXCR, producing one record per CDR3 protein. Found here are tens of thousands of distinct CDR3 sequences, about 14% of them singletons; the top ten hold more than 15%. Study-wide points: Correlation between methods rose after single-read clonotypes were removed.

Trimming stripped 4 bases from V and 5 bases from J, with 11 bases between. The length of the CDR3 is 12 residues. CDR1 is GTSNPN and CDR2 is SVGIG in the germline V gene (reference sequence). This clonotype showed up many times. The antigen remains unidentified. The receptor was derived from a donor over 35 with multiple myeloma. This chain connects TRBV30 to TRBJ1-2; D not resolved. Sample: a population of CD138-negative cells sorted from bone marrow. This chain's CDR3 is CAWTQDVYGYTF. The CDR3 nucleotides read TGTGCCTGGACCCAAGACGTGTATGGCTACACCTTC.